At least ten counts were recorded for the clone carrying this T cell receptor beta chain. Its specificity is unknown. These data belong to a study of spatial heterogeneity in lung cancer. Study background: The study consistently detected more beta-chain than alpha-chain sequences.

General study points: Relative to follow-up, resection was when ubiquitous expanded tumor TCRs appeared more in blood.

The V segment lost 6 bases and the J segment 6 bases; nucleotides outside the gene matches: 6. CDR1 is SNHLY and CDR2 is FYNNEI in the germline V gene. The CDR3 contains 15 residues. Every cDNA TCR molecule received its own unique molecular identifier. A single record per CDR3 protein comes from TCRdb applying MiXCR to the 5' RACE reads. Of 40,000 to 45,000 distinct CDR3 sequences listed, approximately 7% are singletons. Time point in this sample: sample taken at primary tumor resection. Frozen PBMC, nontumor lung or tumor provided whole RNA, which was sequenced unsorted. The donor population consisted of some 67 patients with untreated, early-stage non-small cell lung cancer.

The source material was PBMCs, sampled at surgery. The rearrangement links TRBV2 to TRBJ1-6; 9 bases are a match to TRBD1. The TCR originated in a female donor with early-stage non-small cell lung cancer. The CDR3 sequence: CASSRPTGGNSPLHF. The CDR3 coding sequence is TGTGCCAGCAGCCGTCCGACAGGGGGTAATTCACCCCTCCACTTT.